This entry lists 16 T cell receptor beta chains sequenced from one sample in a study of T cell responses to AZD1222 COVID-19 vaccine. Assay: immunoSEQ multiplex PCR; the TCRdb copy retains only in-frame clones and omits some. The table lists some 180,000 clones, 85% to 95% of them singletons. The material was peripheral blood, obtained 28 days after the second dose of the MenACWY control vaccine. Receptor source: an adult who received the MenACWY meningococcal vaccine as a control.

The CDR3 DNA reads as TGTGCCAGCAGCCACCATGGGGGGACTGAAGCTTTCTTT. Its translation is CASSHHGGTEAFF. V gene TRBV3-1 (or the pseudogene TRBV3-2) combines with J gene TRBJ1-1, with a weak D call TRBD1 (5 bases). The V gene's germline CDR1 is LGHDT and CDR2 YNNKEL (reference sequence). V lost 3 bases, J lost 5 bases, and 10 bases lay in between. CDR3 length equals 13 residues.

This clone was recorded only once. The rearrangement uses TRBV7-8 and TRBJ1-5; a possible D gene is TRBD1 (6 bases). This CDR3 has 14 amino acids. CDR1 is SGHVS, CDR2 FQNEAQ, per germline. Trimming took off 0 bases at V and 9 bases at J, with 12 bases between the two ends. The CDR3 loop reads CASSLAGGSGPQHF. The CDR3 DNA reads as TGTGCCAGCAGCTTAGCTGGGGGCTCCGGGCCCCAGCATTTT.

The rearrangement uses TRBV7-9 and TRBJ2-7; a weak D match, TRBD2 (5 bases). The germline V and J ends were trimmed by 5 bases and 1 base, with 12 bases remaining between them. CDR3 length: 14 residues. CDR1 and CDR2 (germline): SEHNR, FQNEAQ (reference sequence). This CDR3 is CASSPPRGSYEQYF. DNA for the CDR3: TGTGCCAGCAGCCCCCCCCGGGGTTCCTACGAGCAGTACTTC.

The chain links TRBV27 to TRBJ1-6, with unresolved D. V was clipped by 4 bases and J by 1 base, with 11 bases between them. CDR3 length equals 16 residues. Germline CDR1 and CDR2: MNHEY and SMNVEV (reference sequence). The CDR3 sequence is CASSYGMESYNSPLHF. CDR3 coding DNA: TGTGCCAGCAGTTACGGTATGGAGTCCTATAATTCACCCCTCCACTTT.

The rearrangement links TRBV3-1 (or the pseudogene TRBV3-2) to TRBJ1-3; D may be TRBD1 (5 bases). Trimming pared 3 bases from V and 16 bases from J, leaving 19 bases between. The CDR3 consists of 13 residues. Per germline, CDR1 LGHDT and CDR2 YNNKEL (reference sequence). CDR3 DNA sequence: TGTGCCAGCAGCCATGCCCAGGGACGGTCTTTGTATTTT. Its protein is CASSHAQGRSLYF.

The genes are TRBV19 and TRBJ1-3; tentatively, D is TRBD1 (6 bases). The ends were cut back, 6 bases at V and 13 bases at J, with 13 bases in the middle. Germline V gene lookup returns CDR1 LNHDA and CDR2 SQIVND (reference sequence). The CDR3 has 11 amino acids. CDR3 nucleotide sequence: TGTGCCAGTAGGGCCGGACAGAAGATATATTTT. Protein sequence: CASRAGQKIYF.

The CDR3 DNA follows: TGCGCCAGCCGCCGCGGGGCTAGCGGAAGGGTAGAGACCCAGTACTTC. Its translation is CASRRGASGRVETQYF. This chain joins TRBV5-1 and TRBJ2-5; 7 positions agree with TRBD2. Germline V gene data show CDR1 as SGHRS and CDR2 as YFSETQ. After removal of 7 bases from V and 4 bases from J, the junction contained 16 bases not matched to a gene. The CDR3 is 16 residues long.

The rearrangement links TRBV19 to TRBJ1-5, with 7 bases identical to TRBD1. CDR1 and CDR2 from the germline V gene are LNHDA and SQIVND (reference sequence). This CDR3 has 14 residues. Losses at the gene ends were 6 bases for V and 2 bases for J; bases not matched to a gene: 4. CDR3 sequence reads: CASRNGQGNQPQHF. Here the CDR3 DNA reads TGTGCCAGTAGAAATGGACAGGGCAATCAGCCCCAGCATTTT.

The chain couples TRBV6-5 to TRBJ2-7; 9 bases agree with TRBD2. Germline values: CDR1 MNHEY, CDR2 SVGAGI. V was clipped by 6 bases and J by 0 bases; unmatched bases: 6. The CDR3 loop spans 15 amino acids. CDR3 amino acids: CASRTASGASYEQYF. Here the CDR3 DNA reads TGTGCCAGCAGGACTGCTAGCGGGGCCTCCTACGAGCAGTACTTC.

V is TRBV6-4 and J is TRBJ1-2; 8 positions agree with TRBD1. V trimming: 6 bases; J trimming: 4 bases; junction bases outside the gene matches: 10. This CDR3 spans 15 amino acids. CDR1 is MRHNA, CDR2 SNTAGT, per germline. The CDR3: CASSPEQGAIYGYTF. The CDR3 region has the DNA TGTGCCAGCAGCCCCGAGCAGGGGGCTATCTATGGCTACACCTTC.

This sequence joins TRBV6-1 and TRBJ2-7, with D tentatively TRBD2 (7 bases). Germline lookup yields CDR1 MNHNS and CDR2 SASEGT. Trimming pared 8 bases from V and 0 bases from J, leaving 17 bases between. There are 15 residues in the CDR3. The chain's CDR3 is CASRLGGASSYEQYF. CDR3 sequence (DNA): TGTGCCAGCCGGCTGGGGGGGGCAAGCTCCTACGAGCAGTACTTC.

This clone was counted once. This sequence joins TRBV28 and TRBJ1-2; tentatively, D is TRBD1 (6 bases). The germline CDR1 and CDR2 sequences are MDHEN and SYDVKM. V was trimmed by 6 bases and J by 2 bases, leaving 16 bases between them. CDR3 length equals 15 residues. The CDR3 DNA follows: TGTGCCAGCAGCGACACGGGGGCACGGAACTATGGCTACACCTTC. It encodes CASSDTGARNYGYTF.

V gene TRBV18 combines with J gene TRBJ1-2; TRBD1 matches at 7 bases. CDR1 and CDR2 (germline): KGHSH, LQKENI. This CDR3 contains 16 residues. V dropped 3 bases and J dropped 2; count of bases not matched to a gene: 9. As DNA, the CDR3 is TGTGCCAGCTCACCTCAGGGACAGTGGCTAAACTATGGCTACACCTTC. This encodes CASSPQGQWLNYGYTF.

The chain is built from TRBV6-6 and TRBJ1-2; unclear D gene. The CDR3 spans 15 residues. Trimming cost V 7 bases and J 2 bases, with 17 bases left between them. Germline CDR1 reads MNHNY; CDR2 reads SVGAGI (reference sequence). The DNA for the CDR3 is TGTGCCAGCACCCTCATCGGCGGGCAGAACTATGGCTACACCTTC. It encodes CASTLIGGQNYGYTF.

V gene TRBV19 combines with J gene TRBJ1-4; possibly TRBD1 for D (5 bases). Germline V gives CDR1 LNHDA, CDR2 SQIVND (reference sequence). Trimming removed 4 bases at V and 8 bases at J, with 17 bases between. The CDR3 loop spans 15 amino acids. This CDR3 reads CASSTQSRGGEKLFF. CDR3 bases: TGTGCCAGTAGTACTCAATCGCGGGGGGGAGAAAAACTGTTTTTT.

The rearrangement links TRBV19 to TRBJ1-2; a possible D gene is TRBD1 (5 bases). CDR1 LNHDA and CDR2 SQIVND come from the germline V gene (reference sequence). The CDR3 contains 14 residues. V was clipped by 4 bases and J by 4 bases, with 13 bases between them. The CDR3 reads CASSNPGRSYGYTF. The CDR3 nucleotides are TGTGCCAGTAGTAACCCGGGACGGAGCTATGGCTACACCTTC.